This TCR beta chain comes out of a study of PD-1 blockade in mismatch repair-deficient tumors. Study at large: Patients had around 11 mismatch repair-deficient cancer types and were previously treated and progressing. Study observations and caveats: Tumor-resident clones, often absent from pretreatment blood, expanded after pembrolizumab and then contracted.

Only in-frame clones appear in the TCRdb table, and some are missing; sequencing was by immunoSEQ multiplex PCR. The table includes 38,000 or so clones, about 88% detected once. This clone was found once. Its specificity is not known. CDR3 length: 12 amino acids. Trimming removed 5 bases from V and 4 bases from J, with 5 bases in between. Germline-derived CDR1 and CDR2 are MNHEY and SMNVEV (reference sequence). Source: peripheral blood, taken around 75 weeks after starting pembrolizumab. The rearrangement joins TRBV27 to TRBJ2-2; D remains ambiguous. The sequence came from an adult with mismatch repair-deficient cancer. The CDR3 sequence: CASSTITGELFF. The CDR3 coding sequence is TGTGCCAGCAGTACAATCACCGGGGAGCTGTTTTTT.